Below, one TCR beta chain is given with its context. From germline, CDR1 is SNHLY and CDR2 FYNNEI. This CDR3 region has 14 residues. V lost 4 bases to trimming and J lost 6 bases; unmatched junction nucleotides: 3. In the source study's methods: Counts of nucleated cells, estimated from reference gene primer amplification, were obtained. The data were produced by immunoSEQ multiplex PCR, yet TCRdb's version contains in-frame clones alone and is incomplete. V and J calls and clone size are those listed in that table; D and trimming were worked out from the DNA. The sample yields approximately 180,000 clones, 75% to 85% seen once. This specimen comes from a study of blood T cell repertoires in COVID-19.

This receptor was identified in a woman older than 75 with COVID-19, enrolled during active disease. The sample consisted of peripheral blood. V gene TRBV2 combines with J gene TRBJ1-4; 9 bases align to TRBD1. In nucleotides, the CDR3 is TGTGCCAGCAGTGTACAGGGGGCCGATGAAAAACTGTTTTTT. Its protein is CASSVQGADEKLFF. The full variable domain, rest sourced from reference TRBV2 and TRBJ1-4, is EPEVTQTPSHQVTQMGQEVILRCVPISNHLYFYWYRQILGQKVEFLVSFYNNEISEKSEIFDDQFSVERPDGSNFTLKIRSTKLEDSAMYFCASSVQGADEKLFFGSGTQLSVL.